Given below is one T cell receptor beta chain in context. This record belongs to a study of blood T cell repertoires in COVID-19. Some clones are missing from TCRdb's copy, which holds only in-frame ones; the method was immunoSEQ multiplex PCR. The table records 170,000 or so clones, about 82% of them present only once. CDR1 SNHLY and CDR2 FYNNEI come from the germline V gene. Unmatched junction bases numbered 7, after V lost 7 bases and J lost 7 bases. CDR3 size: 14 residues. The clonotype comes from a middle-aged man with active or convalescent COVID-19. The sequencing sample was made of peripheral blood. This sequence joins TRBV2 and TRBJ2-7, with 13 bases lining up with TRBD2. The CDR3 coding sequence is TGTGCCAGCACCACTAGCGGGGGGGCCTGGGAGCAGTACTTC. Translated, it gives CASTTSGGAWEQYF.